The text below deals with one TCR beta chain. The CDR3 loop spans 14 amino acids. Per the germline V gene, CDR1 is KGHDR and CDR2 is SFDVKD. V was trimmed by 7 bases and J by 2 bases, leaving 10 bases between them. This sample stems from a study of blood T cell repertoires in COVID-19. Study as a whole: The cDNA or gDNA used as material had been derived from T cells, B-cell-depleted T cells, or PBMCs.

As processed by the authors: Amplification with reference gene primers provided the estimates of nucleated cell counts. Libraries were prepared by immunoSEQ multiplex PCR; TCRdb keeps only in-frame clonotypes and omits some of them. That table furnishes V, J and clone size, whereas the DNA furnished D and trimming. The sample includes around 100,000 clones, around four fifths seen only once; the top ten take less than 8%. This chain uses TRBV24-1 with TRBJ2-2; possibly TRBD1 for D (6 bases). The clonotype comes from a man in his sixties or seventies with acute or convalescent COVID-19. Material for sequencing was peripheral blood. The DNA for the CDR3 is TGTGCCACCAGCCCGACAGGAAACACCGGGGAGCTGTTTTTT. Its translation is CATSPTGNTGELFF.